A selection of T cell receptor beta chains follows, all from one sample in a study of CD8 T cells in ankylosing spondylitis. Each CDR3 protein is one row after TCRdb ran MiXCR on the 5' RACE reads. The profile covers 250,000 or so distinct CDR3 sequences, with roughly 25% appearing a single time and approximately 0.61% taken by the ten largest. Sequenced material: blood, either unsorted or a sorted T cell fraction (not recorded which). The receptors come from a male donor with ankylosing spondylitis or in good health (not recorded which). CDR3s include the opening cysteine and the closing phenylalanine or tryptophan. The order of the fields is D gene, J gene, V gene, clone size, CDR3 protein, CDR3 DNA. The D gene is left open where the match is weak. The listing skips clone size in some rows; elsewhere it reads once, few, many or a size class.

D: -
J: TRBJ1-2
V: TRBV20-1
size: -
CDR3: CSARDPRRYGYTF
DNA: TGCAGTGCTAGAGACCCACGACGCTATGGCTACACCTTC

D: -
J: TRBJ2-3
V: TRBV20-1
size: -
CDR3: CSAPRGQGKGTDTQYF
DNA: TGCAGTGCTCCCCGGGGGCAGGGGAAGGGCACAGATACGCAGTATTTT

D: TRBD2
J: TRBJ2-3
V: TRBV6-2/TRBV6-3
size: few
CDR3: CASRTGLAGGQDTQYF
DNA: TGTGCCAGCAGAACGGGACTAGCGGGGGGGCAAGATACGCAGTATTTT

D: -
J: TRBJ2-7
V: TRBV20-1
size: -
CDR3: CSARAQGLHSYEQYF
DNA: TGCAGTGCTAGAGCCCAGGGACTGCACTCCTACGAGCAGTACTTC

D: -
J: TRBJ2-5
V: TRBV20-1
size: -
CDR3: CSASRGEGGTQYF
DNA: TGCAGTGCTAGCAGGGGCGAGGGAGGGACCCAGTACTTC

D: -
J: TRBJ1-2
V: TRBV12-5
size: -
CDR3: CASGHDSNYGYTF
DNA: TGTGCTAGTGGTCATGATTCCAACTATGGCTACACCTTC

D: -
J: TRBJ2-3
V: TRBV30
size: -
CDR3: CAWRTSSTDTQYF
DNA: TGTGCCTGGAGGACATCGAGCACAGATACGCAGTATTTT

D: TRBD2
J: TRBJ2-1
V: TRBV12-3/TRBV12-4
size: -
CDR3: CASSFLAGDPTYNEQFF
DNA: TGTGCCAGCAGTTTTTTAGCGGGGGACCCAACCTACAATGAGCAGTTCTTC

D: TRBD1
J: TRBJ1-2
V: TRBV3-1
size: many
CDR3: CASSHSGTGQKGYTF
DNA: TGTGCCAGCAGCCATTCCGGGACAGGGCAAAAAGGCTACACCTTC

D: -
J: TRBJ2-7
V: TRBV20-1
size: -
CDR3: CSASRPSYEQYF
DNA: TGCAGTGCTAGCCGACCGTCCTACGAGCAGTACTTC

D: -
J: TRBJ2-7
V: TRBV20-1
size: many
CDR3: CSAHRQFEQYF
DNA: TGCAGTGCTCACAGACAGTTCGAGCAGTACTTC

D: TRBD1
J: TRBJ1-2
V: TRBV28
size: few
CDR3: CASSLRTGGRGYTF
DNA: TGTGCCAGCAGTTTACGGACAGGGGGCCGGGGCTACACCTTC

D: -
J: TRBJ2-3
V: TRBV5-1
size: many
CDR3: CASSFGRPTDTQYF
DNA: TGCGCCAGCAGCTTTGGCAGACCCACAGATACGCAGTATTTT

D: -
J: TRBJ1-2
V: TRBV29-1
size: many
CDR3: CSVVTNLDGHYGYTF
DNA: TGCAGCGTTGTCACAAATTTAGACGGCCACTATGGCTACACCTTC